The T cell receptor (beta chain) described here comes from a study of regulatory T cells in long-lasting Graves disease. General observations from the study: Persistent disease favored TRBV28, TRBJ1-2 and TRBJ2-5.

The CDR3 loop spans 14 amino acids. In germline, CDR1 is SGHDT, CDR2 YYEEEE. Trimming cost V 5 bases and J 4 bases; bases outside gene matches: 9. This clonotype has ten or more counts. Its target is unknown. Arm-PCR of CDR3 regions and iRepertoire HTBI primers were the basis on which TCR beta libraries were built. Authors' data handling: Samples jointly harbored roughly 60 TRBV and some 13 TRBJ segments. MiXCR was run by TCRdb on the multiplex PCR reads, yielding one entry per CDR3 protein. The V and J calls and clone size come from TCRdb's table, not from the authors' own analysis. The data contain roughly 380,000 distinct CDR3 sequences, 15% to 20% of them seen just once; the ten biggest clones take up approximately 30%. The time point is: newly diagnosed GD, antithyroid drugs for less than 3 months. There was RNA extracted from PBMCs, and the TCR library was made from it. These data also formed part of another study, on T cells in Graves' hyperthyroidism and ophthalmopathy. Per that study: Also found in blood were most expanded thyroid clonotypes above 0.001. Patients with ophthalmopathy were separated from those with stable hyperthyroidism by a 13 V-J model.

This chain uses TRBV5-6 with TRBJ2-7, with 7 bases matching TRBD2. The sample was peripheral blood mononuclear cells (PBMCs), taken at new diagnosis, from a patient treated with antithyroid drugs. The sequence came from a man aged 35 to 55 with Graves disease. In DNA form, the CDR3 reads TGTGCCAGCAGTCGGTGGCTAGCGGAGTACGAGCAGTACTTC. It specifies CASSRWLAEYEQYF.